This TCR beta chain was captured by sequencing in a study of T cell changes during pregnancy in multiple sclerosis. Data came from immunoSEQ multiplex PCR; TCRdb stores just in-frame clones and leaves some out. The sample gives approximately 40,000 clones, just over 90% of which show up once; 0.75% to 0.85% is in the top ten. The CDR3 sequence is 15 residues long. Unmatched junction bases numbered 7, after V lost 3 bases and J lost 6 bases. Germline CDR1 is SGHTA and CDR2 is FQGTGA. This clonotype was sampled from a female donor with multiple sclerosis, enrolled in a pregnancy study. This specimen consisted of CD4+ T cells from peripheral blood mononuclear cells, obtained in the third trimester of pregnancy. The genes are TRBV7-3 and TRBJ2-1; 8 nucleotides align to TRBD1. CDR3 amino acids: CASSFQGARSNEQFF. The DNA of the CDR3 is TGTGCCAGCAGCTTCCAGGGGGCGCGTTCCAATGAGCAGTTCTTC.